Shown below are 28 T cell receptor beta chains from a single sample sequenced in a study of molecular identifiers for immune sequencing clone quantification (dated by TCRdb to 2016 to 2019). Preparation of the library involved PCR. The run used a NextSeq 500. TCRdb reprocessing: public reads trimmed at Q25 with fastp, clones called with MiXCR, in-frame beta chains kept. Each CDR3 protein gets just one entry, which takes the most common genes and DNA from the rows behind it. Recorded for this sample are more than 450,000 distinct CDR3 sequences; 25% of them occurred a single time. The ten largest clones capture under 0.8% of the sample. Material: naive CD8+ T cells from blood, with Jurkat cell RNA spiked in. This specimen's cell subset or site label, interpreted: FACS-sorted CD8+CD4-CCR7+CD45RA+ naive T cells. These receptors were collected from a human donor in good health. Some libraries in this study had Jurkat cell RNA spiked in.

The rearrangement links TRBV20-1 to TRBJ2-7, with 12 bases fitting TRBD2. The CDR3 is 16 amino acids. Germline V lookup: CDR1 DFQATT, CDR2 SNEGSKA (reference sequence). The V gene end was trimmed by 5 bases and the J gene end by 5 bases; junction bases not matched to a gene: 13. The CDR3 DNA reads as TGCAGTGCTCAAAAGACTAGACTAGCGGGAGTTGACGAGCAGTACTTC. Its translation: CSAQKTRLAGVDEQYF.

To note about this clonotype: This may be a read error, as it is one base from a much larger clone. The gene calls are TRBV12-3 or TRBV12-4 and TRBJ1-1; maybe TRBD1 (6 bases). The CDR3 sequence is 16 residues long. CDR3 region: CAGRPALGGRGTEAFF. The DNA of the CDR3 is TGTGCCGGCAGACCAGCACTGGGGGGCCGGGGCACTGAAGCTTTCTTT.

This clonotype has just a few counts. CDR3 sequence reads: CSASPPVGDSQETQYF. The DNA for the CDR3 is TGCAGTGCTAGCCCACCTGTCGGGGACTCCCAAGAGACCCAGTACTTC. The chain employs TRBV20-1 and TRBJ2-5; possible D gene TRBD2, 6 bases. Trimming stripped 3 bases from V and 1 base from J, with 18 bases between. Looked up from germline, CDR1 is DFQATT and CDR2 is SNEGSKA (reference sequence). The CDR3 has 16 amino acids.

For this clonotype: This likely comes from a read error, as the CDR3 has no conserved phenylalanine or tryptophan at its end. CDR3 in amino acids: CASSIGPNNEKLFS. The CDR3 DNA reads TGTGCCAGCAGTATAGGGCCTAATAATGAAAAACTGTTTTCT. The chain uses TRBV7-9 and TRBJ1-4; D uncertain. Looked up from germline, CDR1 is SEHNR and CDR2 is FQNEAQ (reference sequence). V was cut by 6 bases and J by 4 bases, with 12 bases left in between. The CDR3 has 14 amino acids.

V and J are TRBV28 and TRBJ2-5, with TRBD1 matching 7 bases. CDR3 length: 13 amino acids. The ends lost 5 bases at V and 3 bases at J; junction bases unmatched: 3. Germline lookup yields CDR1 MDHEN and CDR2 SYDVKM. The CDR3 nucleotides read TGTGCCAGCAGTAGTGACAGGGAAGAGACCCAGTACTTC. Protein product: CASSSDREETQYF.

This clonotype was seen at least ten times. This chain joins TRBV5-4 and TRBJ2-3; the match to TRBD1 covers 7 bases. After removal of 4 bases from V and 5 bases from J, the junction contained 7 bases not matched to a gene. The CDR3 consists of 14 residues. Germline lookup yields CDR1 SGHNT and CDR2 YYREEE (reference sequence). The CDR3 bases are TGTGCCAGCAGCGGCGTAACAGGGGTAGATACGCAGTATTTT. It translates to CASSGVTGVDTQYF.

Comments on this clonotype: Compared with germline, one end of the junction differs, possibly owing to a read error. This rearrangement joins TRBV5-3 to TRBJ1-1; D is possibly TRBD1 (5 bases). TRBV5-3 is known as an ORF, though its function is uncertain. This CDR3 contains 16 residues. Written as DNA, the CDR3 is TGTGCCAGCAGCTCAGGACATGGGGCGATGAACACTGAAGCTTTCTTT. It encodes CASSSGHGAMNTEAFF.

The gene calls are TRBV2 and TRBJ2-2, with D unclear. CDR1 and CDR2 (germline): SNHLY, FYNNEI. The CDR3 spans 13 residues. Trimming removed 3 bases at V and 5 bases at J, with 7 bases between. CDR3 nucleotides: TGTGCCAGCAGTGAGACATTGACCGGGGAGCTGTTTTTT. Translated, it gives CASSETLTGELFF.

This clonotype was counted a few times. The V and J genes are TRBV27 and TRBJ1-5; TRBD1 agrees at 11 bases. CDR3 size: 15 residues. Germline loops: CDR1 MNHEY, CDR2 SMNVEV (reference sequence). J lost 5 bases, V lost 6 bases, and 6 bases had no gene match. The DNA for the CDR3 is TGTGCCAGCAGGGAGGGACAGGGGGTCTATCAGCCCCAGCATTTT. The encoded protein is CASREGQGVYQPQHF.

This clonotype has a handful of counts. The J gene is TRBJ1-6, the V gene TRBV15; no firm D call. This CDR3 comprises 16 residues. Germline V gene lookup returns CDR1 LNHNV and CDR2 YYDKDF (reference sequence). The V and J ends lost 2 bases and 5 bases respectively, with 13 bases between them. The CDR3 DNA follows: TGTGCCACCAGCAGATCCTTCGACGGCAATAATTCACCCCTCCACTTT. Its translation is CATSRSFDGNNSPLHF.

A few counts support this clonotype. CDR3 DNA: TGTGCCAGCAGCCGGACAGCCGGGACTAGCGGTTCCTACGAGCAGTACTTC. Translation gives CASSRTAGTSGSYEQYF. The chain joins TRBV11-1 to TRBJ2-7, with 11 bases identical to TRBD2. The germline V gene encodes CDR1 SGHAT and CDR2 FQDESV (reference sequence). This CDR3 is built from 17 residues. V was clipped by 5 bases and J by 1 base; unmatched bases: 10.

The genes are TRBV6-5 and TRBJ2-1; 9 bases map to TRBD1. Trimming at V came to 2 bases and at J to 8 bases, leaving 4 bases not matched to a gene. The CDR3 spans 14 residues. The germline gives CDR1 MNHEY, CDR2 SVGAGI. Here the CDR3 DNA reads TGTGCCAGCAGTTACGCACAGGGGGCCTATGAGCAGTTCTTC. It translates to CASSYAQGAYEQFF.

The table lists this clonotype with many counts. This sequence joins TRBV12-3 or TRBV12-4 and TRBJ2-4; D perhaps matches TRBD2 (6 bases). This CDR3 is 15 amino acids long. V shed 3 bases and J shed 4 bases, with 13 bases lying between them. The chain's CDR3 is CASSLEQGLKNIQYF. The CDR3 nucleotides read TGTGCCAGCAGTTTGGAACAAGGACTAAAAAACATTCAGTACTTC.

This sequence joins TRBV27 and TRBJ2-3; D might be TRBD2 (6 bases). CDR1 MNHEY and CDR2 SMNVEV come from the germline V gene (reference sequence). With 2 bases removed from V and 5 bases from J, the gap between germline ends came to 11 bases. This CDR3 is built from 14 residues. The CDR3 DNA is TGTGCCAGCAGTTTACGCGGGACCCTAGATACGCAGTATTTT. This sequence encodes CASSLRGTLDTQYF.

Concerning this clonotype itself: A much larger clone is a single base away; this may be a read error. The chain has TRBV28 and TRBJ1-5; TRBD1 aligns across 7 bases. V gave up 8 bases and J gave up 0 bases; unmatched junction bases: 16. Germline loops: CDR1 MDHEN, CDR2 SYDVKM. The CDR3 contains 18 residues. The CDR3 sequence is CASPPMAGGAYSNQPQHF. CDR3 DNA sequence: TGTGCCAGCCCCCCGATGGCAGGGGGTGCATATAGCAATCAGCCCCAGCATTTT.

This chain joins TRBV12-3 or TRBV12-4 and TRBJ2-5, with D uncertain. This CDR3 is 13 amino acids long. Between the trimmed V and J ends, which lost 6 bases and 3 bases, there was a span of 11 bases. CDR3 sequence: CASRSRVKETQYF. Written as DNA, the CDR3 is TGTGCCAGCAGGTCTAGGGTAAAAGAGACCCAGTACTTC.

Note on this clonotype: Compared with germline, one end of the junction differs, possibly owing to a read error. The V call is TRBV6-4, the J call TRBJ1-5; possible D gene TRBD1, 5 bases. Germline CDR1 and CDR2: MRHNA and SNTAGT. The CDR3 sequence is 15 residues long. The CDR3: CASSDVGASNQPQRF. CDR3 nucleotide sequence: TGTGCCAGCAGTGATGTAGGGGCCAGCAATCAGCCCCAGCGTTTT.

Points on this clonotype: A junction end diverges from the germline sequence, so it may reflect a read error. The chain has TRBV7-9 and TRBJ2-5; D is undetermined. CDR1 and CDR2 (germline): SEHNR, FQNEAQ (reference sequence). The length of the CDR3 is 13 residues. CDR3 sequence: CAGSLRLGETQYF. The CDR3 DNA is TGTGCCGGCAGCTTACGACTTGGAGAGACCCAGTACTTC.

With regard to this clonotype: One end of the junction does not line up with germline, which may come from a read error. V usage is TRBV7-9 and J usage is TRBJ1-2; D unresolved. In germline, CDR1 is SEHNR, CDR2 FQNEAQ (reference sequence). The CDR3 extends over 14 amino acids. Written as DNA, the CDR3 is TGTGTCAGCAGCTCCGGGCAGTTATCCTATGGCTACACCTTC. Its protein is CVSSSGQLSYGYTF.

The rearrangement joins TRBV7-3 to TRBJ2-1; weak D call: TRBD2 (6 bases). This CDR3 contains 15 residues. V lost 1 base to trimming and J lost 7 bases, with 14 bases between them. In germline, CDR1 is SGHTA, CDR2 FQGTGA. CDR3 bases: TGTGCCAGCAGCTTAAAGTGGGAGGTGGTAAATGAGCAGTTCTTC. Translated, it gives CASSLKWEVVNEQFF.

Concerning this clonotype itself: The CDR3 does not close with the conserved phenylalanine or tryptophan, likely indicating a read error. This chain uses TRBV24-1 with TRBJ2-3; TRBD2 is a possible D gene (6 bases). Germline V gene sequence: CDR1 KGHDR, CDR2 SFDVKD. The CDR3 sequence is 17 residues long. V was cut by 3 bases and J by 1 base, with 16 bases left in between. CDR3: CATSDPGTQSGTDTQYL. CDR3 DNA: TGTGCCACCAGTGATCCAGGGACTCAAAGCGGCACAGATACGCAGTATTTA.

The chain joins TRBV4-1 to TRBJ2-7; no firm D call. Germline CDR1 and CDR2: MGHRA and YSYEKL. Trimming removed 4 bases at V and 3 bases at J, with 13 bases between. This CDR3 has 14 residues. CDR3 sequence (DNA): TGCGCCAGCAGCCGGGATACGCTAAACTACGAGCAGTACTTC. This sequence encodes CASSRDTLNYEQYF.

This clonotype was counted a few times. The rearrangement links TRBV7-9 to TRBJ2-2, with D unresolved. The ends were cut back, 5 bases at V and 5 bases at J, with 9 bases in the middle. The CDR3 extends over 13 amino acids. From germline, CDR1 is SEHNR and CDR2 FQNEAQ (reference sequence). CDR3 sequence reads: CASSLTSTGELFF. Written as DNA, the CDR3 is TGTGCCAGCAGCCTTACGAGTACCGGGGAGCTGTTTTTT.

At least ten counts were recorded for this clonotype. V is TRBV2 and J is TRBJ1-2, with D uncertain. The CDR3 has 13 residues. Trimming removed 2 bases at V and 8 bases at J, with 12 bases between. The V gene's germline CDR1 is SNHLY and CDR2 FYNNEI. The CDR3 nucleotides read TGTGCCAGCAGTGAATTCCGTTCCCTAGGCTACACCTTC. Translating gives CASSEFRSLGYTF.

Ten or more counts support this clonotype. This chain uses TRBV11-2 with TRBJ2-7, with D perhaps matching TRBD1 (5 bases). Trimming removed 7 bases at V and 2 bases at J, with 15 bases between. There are 14 residues in the CDR3. Germline V gene lookup returns CDR1 SGHAT and CDR2 FQNNGV. The CDR3 DNA is TGTGCCAGCACCCACTGGGGCCCGACCTACGAGCAGTACTTC. Protein: CASTHWGPTYEQYF.

The chain joins TRBV27 to TRBJ1-6, with 8 nucleotides matching TRBD1. Germline loops: CDR1 MNHEY, CDR2 SMNVEV (reference sequence). Trimming removed 6 bases from V and 2 bases from J; junction bases left unmatched: 3. CDR3 length: 15 residues. CDR3 bases: TGTGCCAGCAGGACAGGGGTGACCTATAATTCACCCCTCCACTTT. Amino acid sequence: CASRTGVTYNSPLHF.

This rearrangement joins TRBV24-1 to TRBJ1-5; 7 bases map to TRBD1. Germline V CDR1 and CDR2: KGHDR, SFDVKD. V trimming: 4 bases; J trimming: 6 bases; junction bases outside the gene matches: 5. The CDR3 length is 14 residues. The CDR3 loop reads CATSDSTGFQPQHF. The DNA of the CDR3 is TGTGCCACCAGTGACTCGACAGGGTTTCAGCCCCAGCATTTT.

The J gene is TRBJ1-1, the V gene TRBV6-5, with 9 bases aligning to TRBD1. The CDR3 is 15 residues long. With 8 bases clipped from V and 6 bases from J, the junction kept 13 bases outside the gene matches. The germline CDR1 and CDR2 sequences are MNHEY and SVGAGI. The CDR3 spells CASLPWTGELAEAFF. In nucleotides, the CDR3 is TGTGCCAGCCTCCCCTGGACAGGGGAGTTGGCTGAAGCTTTCTTT.